This T cell receptor (beta chain) derives from a study of CD8+ T cells in alopecia areata. Sequencing templates came from extracted RNA that was reverse transcribed into cDNA. Profiled with immunoSEQ multiplex PCR; TCRdb holds only in-frame clones, not every one. The repertoire includes around 250,000 clones, around 67% of them detected once, and around 1.2% sits in the top ten. The CDR3 has 12 amino acids. Germline CDR1 and CDR2: SGDLS and YYNGEE. V lost 3 bases, J lost 7 bases, and 2 bases stayed unmatched. Specimen: CD4+ T cells sorted from blood, collected at week 0. The clonotype originates from a human donor with alopecia areata. V gene TRBV9 combines with J gene TRBJ1-2, with 8 bases that match TRBD1. The CDR3: CASSGRGLGYTF. In DNA form, the CDR3 reads TGTGCCAGCAGCGGCAGGGGGCTTGGCTACACCTTC.